Listed below are T cell receptor beta chains from one sample, sequenced in a study of blood T cell repertoires in COVID-19. TCRdb's table, derived via immunoSEQ multiplex PCR, lists solely in-frame clones and lacks some. This sample has about 280,000 clones, with roughly 90% found just once. Sequenced sample: PBMCs or T cells enriched from blood (not recorded which). The receptors originated from a woman younger than 30 with acute COVID-19. The CDR3 runs from the conserved cysteine through the conserved F or W. The D gene is left open where the match is weak. The size field is filled for only some rows; it gives once, few, many or a size class.

j_call v_call d_call clone_size cdr3_aa cdr3_nt
TRBJ1-1 TRBV11-2 TRBD1 NA CASSLAFGQGADTEAFF TGTGCCAGCAGCTTAGCTTTTGGCCAGGGGGCCGACACTGAAGCTTTCTTT
TRBJ2-1 TRBV6-6 TRBD2 NA CASSRGTGLAGANEQFF TGTGCCAGCAGTCGCGGTACGGGACTAGCGGGTGCGAATGAGCAGTTCTTC
TRBJ2-7 TRBV5-1 TRBD2 once CASSLTGLAGGPTYEQYF TGCGCCAGCAGCTTGACCGGACTAGCGGGAGGGCCGACCTACGAGCAGTACTTC
TRBJ2-3 TRBV2 NA NA CASFIRLEADTQYF TGTGCCAGCTTTATTCGGCTAGAAGCAGATACGCAGTATTTT
TRBJ2-7 TRBV7-8 TRBD2 NA CASSLVRAGGPLVEQYF TGTGCCAGCAGCTTAGTTCGAGCGGGAGGGCCGTTAGTCGAGCAGTACTTC
TRBJ1-1 TRBV27 TRBD1 NA CASSYGTANTEAFF TGTGCCAGCAGCTACGGGACAGCGAACACTGAAGCTTTCTTT
TRBJ2-7 TRBV28 TRBD2 NA CASRLAGARQYF TGTGCCAGCAGGCTAGCGGGAGCCAGGCAGTACTTC
TRBJ2-7 TRBV3-1/TRBV3-2 NA once CASSQDRYEQYF TGTGCCAGCAGCCAAGATCGGTACGAGCAGTACTTC
TRBJ2-7 TRBV9 NA NA CASSVAGLGGYEQYF TGTGCCAGCAGCGTAGCCGGACTGGGTGGGTACGAGCAGTACTTC
TRBJ2-5 TRBV28 TRBD2 NA CASSLKSTSGRGITKTQYF TGTGCCAGCAGTTTGAAATCGACTAGCGGGAGGGGTATTACGAAGACCCAGTACTTC
TRBJ2-2 TRBV5-1 NA NA CASTTGTNTGELFF TGCGCCAGCACGACTGGAACGAACACCGGGGAGCTGTTTTTT
TRBJ2-7 TRBV13 TRBD2 NA CASSDEAGSSYEQYF TGTGCCAGCAGCGACGAAGCGGGGAGCTCCTACGAGCAGTACTTC
TRBJ2-7 TRBV12-3/TRBV12-4 NA NA CASSFQTRIEQYF TGTGCCAGCAGTTTTCAGACTAGGATTGAGCAGTACTTC
TRBJ1-3 TRBV30 TRBD1 NA CAWSSKTGGWNTIYF TGTGCCTGGTCGTCAAAGACAGGGGGATGGAACACCATATATTTT
TRBJ1-2 TRBV5-1 TRBD1 NA CASSLGQGATGYTF TGCGCCAGCAGCTTAGGACAGGGGGCGACCGGCTACACCTTC
TRBJ2-3 TRBV11-2 TRBD2 NA CASSLVAGTQYF TGTGCCAGCAGCTTAGTAGCGGGAACGCAGTATTTT
TRBJ2-5 TRBV5-4 TRBD2 NA CASSSPLKPGRASETQYF TGTGCCAGCAGCTCCCCGCTGAAACCCGGGAGGGCCTCGGAGACCCAGTACTTC
TRBJ2-1 TRBV7-6 TRBD2 once CASSLAKVSASGNNEQFF TGTGCCAGCAGCTTAGCAAAAGTGTCGGCTAGCGGGAACAATGAGCAGTTCTTC
TRBJ1-6 TRBV7-3 NA once CASSLVSGVSPLHF TGTGCCAGCAGCTTAGTGTCAGGGGTTTCACCCCTCCACTTT
TRBJ2-1 TRBV2 TRBD2 NA CASRPGLAGMDEQFF TGTGCCAGCCGGCCGGGACTAGCGGGAATGGATGAGCAGTTCTTC
TRBJ1-5 TRBV4-2 NA NA CASSQNRDQPQHF TGTGCCAGCAGCCAAAACAGAGATCAGCCCCAGCATTTT
TRBJ1-4 TRBV4-1 NA once CASSSQGNLLEKLFF TGCGCCAGCAGCTCACAGGGAAACCTTCTTGAAAAACTGTTTTTT
TRBJ2-7 TRBV28 NA once CASSFPRLKNEQYF TGTGCCAGCAGTTTTCCTAGGTTAAAAAACGAGCAGTACTTC
TRBJ2-2 TRBV28 TRBD2 NA CASSLTGGPGELFF TGTGCCAGCAGTTTGACGGGGGGTCCCGGGGAGCTGTTTTTT
TRBJ2-7 TRBV15 NA once CATSPRQDYEQYF TGTGCCACCAGCCCGCGACAGGACTACGAGCAGTACTTC
TRBJ2-7 TRBV5-1 NA once CASSLGGNAYEQYF TGCGCCAGCAGCTTGGGCGGAAACGCCTACGAGCAGTACTTC
TRBJ1-2 TRBV5-8 TRBD1 NA CASSASSGQGATF TGTGCCAGCAGCGCGAGCAGCGGACAGGGGGCTACCTTC
TRBJ1-1 TRBV10-1 TRBD1 NA CASSGTGGITEAFF TGCGCCAGCAGTGGGACAGGGGGCATTACTGAAGCTTTCTTT
TRBJ2-1 TRBV5-1 TRBD2 NA CASSFGTSLYNEQFF TGCGCCAGCAGTTTTGGGACTAGCCTCTACAATGAGCAGTTCTTC
TRBJ2-3 TRBV4-2 NA NA CASSQGGPDTDTQYF TGTGCCAGCAGCCAAGGGGGGCCAGACACAGATACGCAGTATTTT
TRBJ1-4 TRBV27 NA NA CASSISVATNEKLFF TGTGCCAGCAGTATTTCAGTTGCAACTAATGAAAAACTGTTTTTT
TRBJ2-1 TRBV9 TRBD2 NA CASSVDSGTTNEQFF TGTGCCAGCAGCGTAGACAGCGGGACTACTAATGAGCAGTTCTTC
TRBJ2-7 TRBV27 TRBD2 NA CASSQTSGTHLQYF TGTGCCAGCAGCCAGACTAGCGGGACTCACCTGCAGTACTTC
TRBJ1-2 TRBV5-5 NA once CASSLDREFYGYTF TGTGCCAGCAGCTTGGACAGGGAGTTCTATGGCTACACCTTC
TRBJ2-6 TRBV9 TRBD2 NA CASSTGLAGGPGANVLTF TGTGCCAGCAGCACAGGACTAGCGGGAGGGCCAGGGGCCAACGTCCTGACTTTC
TRBJ1-2 TRBV11-2 NA NA CASSLRQAASYGYTF TGTGCCAGCAGCTTAAGACAGGCAGCTTCCTATGGCTACACCTTC
TRBJ2-2 TRBV7-2 TRBD2 NA CASRTVAGVLNTGELFF TGTGCCAGCAGGACGGTAGCGGGAGTATTGAACACCGGGGAGCTGTTTTTT
TRBJ2-7 TRBV28 TRBD1 NA CASSSPGQGVYEQYF TGTGCCAGCAGTTCCCCGGGACAGGGGGTATACGAGCAGTACTTC
TRBJ1-2 TRBV3-1/TRBV3-2 NA few CASSRGQKLLHYGYTF TGTGCCAGCAGCAGAGGACAAAAGCTACTCCACTATGGCTACACCTTC
TRBJ2-7 TRBV15 TRBD2 NA CATSLERDYEQYF TGTGCCACCAGCCTCGAGCGGGACTACGAGCAGTACTTC
TRBJ2-1 TRBV5-4 NA NA CASSLHRLNEQFF TGTGCCAGCAGCTTGCACAGGTTAAATGAGCAGTTCTTC
TRBJ2-1 TRBV5-6 TRBD2 NA CASSLGLAGMNNEQFF TGTGCCAGCAGCTTGGGACTAGCGGGGATGAACAATGAGCAGTTCTTC
TRBJ2-7 TRBV7-8 NA NA CASSRDTRSSYEQYF TGTGCCAGCAGCCGAGATACCCGTAGCTCCTACGAGCAGTACTTC
TRBJ1-6 TRBV28 NA once CASSSDSVGRVNSPLHF TGTGCCAGCAGTTCCGACAGCGTCGGAAGAGTGAATTCACCCCTCCACTTT